One sample yielded the 17 T cell receptor beta chains listed below, sequenced in a study of T cell clones after liver transplantation. Some clones are missing from TCRdb's copy, which holds only in-frame ones; the method was immunoSEQ multiplex PCR. In the table there are more than 65,000 clones, about 88% of which are singletons. The input for sequencing was CD4+ T cells from blood, taken before liver transplant. The receptors originated from a human donor who received a liver transplant.

The CDR3 spells CASNRRKGGRNQPQHF. The CDR3 coding sequence is TGTGCCAGCAACCGTAGAAAGGGGGGCAGGAATCAGCCCCAGCATTTT. The rearrangement uses TRBV9 and TRBJ1-5; maybe TRBD1 (6 bases). V was clipped by 6 bases and J by 4 bases, with 20 bases between them. This CDR3 is built from 16 residues. Germline V gives CDR1 SGDLS, CDR2 YYNGEE.

The chain is built from TRBV9 and TRBJ2-5; D is perhaps TRBD1 (5 bases). CDR1 and CDR2 from the germline V gene are SGDLS and YYNGEE. This CDR3 contains 14 residues. V lost 0 bases and J lost 2, with 8 bases in between. DNA for the CDR3: TGTGCCAGCAGCGTAGGACAGATGCAAGAGACCCAGTACTTC. This sequence encodes CASSVGQMQETQYF.

The chain employs TRBV2 and TRBJ2-5, with TRBD1 identical over 9 bases. V trimming: 8 bases; J trimming: 2 bases; junction bases outside the gene matches: 6. This CDR3 spans 14 amino acids. CDR1 SNHLY and CDR2 FYNNEI come from the germline V gene. The CDR3 nucleotides read TGTGCCAGCGAGACGGGACAGGGTCAAGAGACCCAGTACTTC. It translates to CASETGQGQETQYF. The variable domain in full, completed from reference TRBV2 and TRBJ2-5, reads EPEVTQTPSHQVTQMGQEVILRCVPISNHLYFYWYRQILGQKVEFLVSFYNNEISEKSEIFDDQFSVERPDGSNFTLKIRSTKLEDSAMYFCASETGQGQETQYFGPGTRLLVL.

The chain is built from TRBV10-1 and TRBJ2-1; 10 nucleotides match TRBD2. Trimming at V came to 3 bases and at J to 12 bases, leaving 8 bases not matched to a gene. Germline V gives CDR1 WNHNN, CDR2 SYGVQD (reference sequence). The CDR3 extends over 14 amino acids. This chain's CDR3 is CASSDSGRNDGQFF. The CDR3 DNA reads TGCGCCAGCAGTGATAGCGGGAGGAATGATGGGCAGTTCTTC.

This chain joins TRBV6-4 and TRBJ2-7; either TRBD1 or TRBD2 may fit D (5 bases each). The V end was cut by 2 bases, the J end by 4 bases, with 6 bases between. Per the germline V gene, CDR1 is MRHNA and CDR2 is SNTAGT. CDR3 size: 12 residues. In DNA, the CDR3 is TGTGCCAGCAGTGACGGGGGTTACGAGCAGTACTTC. Residues: CASSDGGYEQYF.

This chain links TRBV7-2 with TRBJ2-3; D remains ambiguous. The CDR3 is 15 residues long. CDR1 is SGHTA and CDR2 is FQGNSA in the germline V gene. Between the trimmed V and J ends, which lost 8 bases and 0 bases, there was a span of 15 bases. CDR3 coding DNA: TGTGCCAGCTCTGCCTCTATCGATAGCACAGATACGCAGTATTTT. This sequence encodes CASSASIDSTDTQYF.

V is TRBV19 and J is TRBJ2-2, with 16 bases fitting TRBD2. This CDR3 is built from 18 residues. Germline CDR1 and CDR2: LNHDA and SQIVND (reference sequence). V was pared by 6 bases and J by 8 bases, with 12 bases of the junction left unmatched. CDR3 sequence: CASSLRAPGLAGGGELFF. In DNA form, the CDR3 reads TGTGCCAGTAGCCTCAGGGCTCCGGGACTAGCGGGAGGGGGGGAGCTGTTTTTT.

This clone appeared many times. The chain uses TRBV19 and TRBJ1-1, with no clear D. The CDR3 spans 13 residues. V was pared by 0 bases and J by 4 bases, with 6 bases between. CDR1 LNHDA and CDR2 SQIVND come from the germline V gene (reference sequence). CDR3 in DNA: TGTGCCAGTAGTATAGATCTTAGCACTGAAGCTTTCTTT. Amino acid sequence: CASSIDLSTEAFF.

This rearrangement joins TRBV6-1 to TRBJ1-2, with D unclear. Germline lookup yields CDR1 MNHNS and CDR2 SASEGT. V was clipped by 6 bases and J by 7 bases, with 15 bases between them. This CDR3 comprises 13 residues. CDR3 in amino acids: CASRDVDLGGYTF. The CDR3 nucleotides are TGTGCCAGCAGAGACGTAGACTTGGGTGGCTACACCTTC.

The chain recombines TRBV7-7 with TRBJ2-7; no clear D. The CDR3 spans 13 residues. Germline CDR1 reads SSHAT; CDR2 reads FNYEAQ (reference sequence). The V gene lost 5 bases and the J gene lost 6 bases, with 14 bases spanning the gap. CDR3 region: CASSPQAEAEQYF. The CDR3 DNA is TGTGCCAGCAGCCCGCAGGCAGAGGCCGAGCAGTACTTC.

The chain employs TRBV4-3 and TRBJ1-6, with 8 bases matching TRBD1. The J segment lost 7 bases and the V segment lost 5 bases, leaving 7 bases of the junction unmatched. Germline V lookup: CDR1 LGHNA, CDR2 YSLEER. This CDR3 has 15 residues. The CDR3 region has the DNA TGCGCCAGCAGCTTAGGCAGGACAGGGAATTCACCCCTCCACTTT. As protein: CASSLGRTGNSPLHF.

This clone has only one observation. The chain links TRBV28 to TRBJ2-5, with 8 bases aligning to TRBD2. The CDR3 consists of 17 residues. After removal of 5 bases from V and 5 bases from J, the junction contained 16 bases not matched to a gene. Germline CDR1 MDHEN, CDR2 SYDVKM. The CDR3 reads CASSPWSGGADGETQYF. In DNA form, the CDR3 reads TGTGCCAGCAGTCCCTGGTCGGGGGGGGCGGATGGTGAGACCCAGTACTTC.

This chain connects TRBV7-7 to TRBJ2-1; either TRBD1 or TRBD2 may fit D (5 bases each). V shed 5 bases and J shed 8 bases, with 25 bases lying between them. The germline gives CDR1 SSHAT, CDR2 FNYEAQ (reference sequence). This CDR3 is built from 17 residues. The CDR3 sequence is CASSPRPRGPPGHEQFF. The CDR3 DNA reads TGTGCCAGCAGCCCGCGACCCCGGGGCCCTCCGGGACATGAGCAGTTCTTC.

The rearrangement joins TRBV4-2 to TRBJ1-5; no clear D. The CDR3 covers 15 residues. Germline values: CDR1 LGHNA, CDR2 YNFKEQ. Deletions cut 0 bases from V and 6 bases from J, with 12 bases between. The chain's CDR3 is CASSQDGQVGQPQHF. The DNA for the CDR3 is TGTGCCAGCAGCCAAGATGGGCAGGTGGGTCAGCCCCAGCATTTT.

The chain couples TRBV28 to TRBJ2-3, with a weak D call TRBD2 (6 bases). The CDR3 covers 15 residues. From germline, CDR1 is MDHEN and CDR2 SYDVKM. Trimming took 3 bases from V and 0 from J, leaving 10 bases between them. The CDR3 loop reads CASSFPGASTDTQYF. In DNA, the CDR3 is TGTGCCAGCAGTTTCCCGGGAGCAAGCACAGATACGCAGTATTTT.

The rearrangement links TRBV10-2 to TRBJ1-5; D not certain. The CDR3 is 13 residues long. V gave up 6 bases and J gave up 4 bases, with 10 bases separating them. Germline V gives CDR1 WSHSY, CDR2 SAAADI. In DNA form, the CDR3 reads TGCGCCAGCAGGGAGAACAGTAATCAGCCCCAGCATTTT. Protein product: CASRENSNQPQHF.

The chain couples TRBV2 to TRBJ1-6; unclear D gene. The CDR3 extends over 13 amino acids. V shed 0 bases and J shed 8 bases, with 5 bases lying between them. CDR1 is SNHLY and CDR2 is FYNNEI in the germline V gene. Written as DNA, the CDR3 is TGTGCCAGCAGTGAAGCGACGGATTCACCCCTCCACTTT. Translation: CASSEATDSPLHF.